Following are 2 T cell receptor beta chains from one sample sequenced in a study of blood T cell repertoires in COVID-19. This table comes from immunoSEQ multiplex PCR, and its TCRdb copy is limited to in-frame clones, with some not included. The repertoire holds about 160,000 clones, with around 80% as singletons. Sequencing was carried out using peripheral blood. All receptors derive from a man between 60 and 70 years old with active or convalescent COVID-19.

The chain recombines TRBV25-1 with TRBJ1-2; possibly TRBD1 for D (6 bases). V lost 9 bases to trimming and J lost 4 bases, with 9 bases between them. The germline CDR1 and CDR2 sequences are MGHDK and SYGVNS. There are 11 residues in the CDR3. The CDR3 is CASGDIYGYTF. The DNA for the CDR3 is TGTGCCAGTGGGGACATCTATGGCTACACCTTC.

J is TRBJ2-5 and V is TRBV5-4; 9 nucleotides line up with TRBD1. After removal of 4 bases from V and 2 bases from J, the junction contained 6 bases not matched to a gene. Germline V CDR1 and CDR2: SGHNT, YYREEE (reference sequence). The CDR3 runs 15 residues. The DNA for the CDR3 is TGTGCCAGCAGCGGGGGGACAGGGAGGCAAGAGACCCAGTACTTC. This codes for CASSGGTGRQETQYF.